Shown below are 23 T cell receptor beta chains from a single sample sequenced in a study of T cell changes during pregnancy in multiple sclerosis. The method was immunoSEQ multiplex PCR; TCRdb's version includes in-frame clones alone and lacks a portion of them. This sample has about 120,000 clones, with approximately 93% found just once. Sequencing was performed on peripheral blood, taken before pregnancy. The source is a female donor with multiple sclerosis, enrolled in a pregnancy study.

The chain recombines TRBV19 with TRBJ2-1; D gene ambiguous. This CDR3 spans 13 amino acids. Trimming removed 1 base from V and 5 bases from J, with 6 bases in between. Germline assignment: CDR1 LNHDA and CDR2 SQIVND (reference sequence). The CDR3 protein is CASSIGRDNEQFF. DNA of the CDR3: TGTGCCAGTAGTATAGGTAGAGACAATGAGCAGTTCTTC.

V and J are TRBV2 and TRBJ1-5, with a possible D match to TRBD1 (5 bases). This CDR3 is 14 amino acids long. Trimming took 10 bases from V and 9 from J, leaving 22 bases between them. Germline CDR1 SNHLY, CDR2 FYNNEI. The CDR3 sequence is CATKYQGNGPPQHF. CDR3 sequence (DNA): TGTGCCACCAAATACCAGGGTAATGGACCGCCCCAGCATTTT.

In its sample, this clone was seen a few times. The chain uses TRBV7-2 and TRBJ2-7; no clear D. Germline loops: CDR1 SGHTA, CDR2 FQGNSA. The CDR3 runs 12 residues. V dropped 3 bases and J dropped 2 bases, with 5 bases sitting between them. In nucleotides, the CDR3 is TGTGCCAGCAGCTTCCACACCTACGAGCAGTACTTC. This translates into CASSFHTYEQYF. The entire variable domain, with the rest obtained from reference TRBV7-2 and TRBJ2-7, is as follows: GAGVSQSPSNKVTEKGKDVELRCDPISGHTALYWYRQSLGQGLEFLIYFQGNSAPDKSGLPSDRFSAERTGGSVSTLTIQRTQQEDSAVYLCASSFHTYEQYFGPGTRLTVT.

The chain joins TRBV5-1 to TRBJ2-1, with 7 bases identical to TRBD2. The trim removed 4 bases at V and 5 bases at J, leaving 9 bases unmatched. The CDR3 loop spans 15 amino acids. The germline CDR1 and CDR2 sequences are SGHRS and YFSETQ. CDR3 bases: TGCGCCAGCAGCCCCGCAGCGGGGAGAAACAATGAGCAGTTCTTC. Translated: CASSPAAGRNNEQFF.

This clone was recorded once. The V and J genes are TRBV9 and TRBJ2-3; TRBD2 matches 12 bases. Germline CDR1 SGDLS, CDR2 YYNGEE. J lost 4 bases, V lost 4 bases, and 7 bases had no gene match. This CDR3 is built from 16 residues. In DNA form, the CDR3 reads TGTGCCAGCAGCACCCTAGCGGGAGGGCTCGCAGATACGCAGTATTTT. It encodes CASSTLAGGLADTQYF.

This chain links TRBV5-1 with TRBJ2-5; D might be TRBD2 (6 bases). CDR3 length equals 15 residues. V lost 0 bases and J lost 5, with 14 bases in between. Germline CDR1 and CDR2: SGHRS and YFSETQ. CDR3 sequence: CASSLAGTGAETQYF. The CDR3 DNA reads TGCGCCAGCAGCTTGGCCGGAACGGGAGCGGAGACCCAGTACTTC. Full variable domain (remainder filled in from reference TRBV5-1 and TRBJ2-5): KAGVTQTPRYLIKTRGQQVTLSCSPISGHRSVSWYQQTPGQGLQFLFEYFSETQRNKGNFPGRFSGRQFSNSRSEMNVSTLELGDSALYLCASSLAGTGAETQYFGPGTRLLVL.

This chain links TRBV30 with TRBJ2-2; 10 bases fit TRBD1. V shed 2 bases and J 3 bases; nucleotides not matched to a gene: 6. The germline gives CDR1 GTSNPN, CDR2 SVGIG (reference sequence). The CDR3 consists of 16 residues. The CDR3 sequence is CAWSYTDRGDTGELFF. CDR3 DNA sequence: TGTGCCTGGAGTTACACGGACAGGGGGGACACCGGGGAGCTGTTTTTT.

The rearrangement links TRBV5-1 to TRBJ2-2; D is unclear. CDR1 is SGHRS and CDR2 is YFSETQ in the germline V gene. Trimming removed 1 base from V and 0 bases from J, with 10 bases in between. The CDR3 length is 16 residues. This CDR3 reads CASSLTRIANTGELFF. As DNA, the CDR3 is TGCGCCAGCAGCTTGACGCGAATTGCGAACACCGGGGAGCTGTTTTTT.

For the CDR3, the DNA is TGCAGCGTTGAAGAGGGAGGCACTGAAGCTTTCTTT. The encoded protein is CSVEEGGTEAFF. The gene calls are TRBV29-1 and TRBJ1-1; D remains unclear. The germline CDR1 and CDR2 sequences are SQVTM and ANQGSEA. Trimming pared 0 bases from V and 4 bases from J, leaving 6 bases between. The CDR3 spans 12 residues. The full variable domain, completed using reference TRBV29-1 and TRBJ1-1, is SAVISQKPSRDICQRGTSLTIQCQVDSQVTMMFWYRQQPGQSLTLIATANQGSEATYESGFVIDKFPISRPNLTFSTLTVSNMSPEDSSIYLCSVEEGGTEAFFGQGTRLTVV.

The rearrangement uses TRBV9 and TRBJ1-3; the D gene is possibly TRBD1 (5 bases). There are 16 residues in the CDR3. Germline V gene sequence: CDR1 SGDLS, CDR2 YYNGEE. Deletions cut 0 bases from V and 0 bases from J, with 10 bases between. CDR3 sequence reads: CASSVGARASGNTIYF. The CDR3 DNA reads TGTGCCAGCAGCGTAGGGGCCAGGGCCTCTGGAAACACCATATATTTT.

The genes are TRBV7-9 and TRBJ2-4, with D possibly TRBD1 on 6 matching bases. The CDR3 covers 13 residues. Germline V gene lookup returns CDR1 SEHNR and CDR2 FQNEAQ (reference sequence). Trimming pared 8 bases from V and 6 bases from J, leaving 14 bases between. CDR3 residues: CASSPGRGNIQYF. CDR3 nucleotides: TGTGCCAGCTCTCCGGGCAGGGGAAACATTCAGTACTTC.

This chain joins TRBV7-2 and TRBJ2-1; 10 bases agree with TRBD2. The germline V gene has CDR1 SGHTA and CDR2 FQGNSA. V dropped 5 bases and J dropped 7; count of bases not matched to a gene: 11. The CDR3 sequence is 16 residues long. The CDR3 coding sequence is TGTGCCAGCAGCCCCAGCCTAGCGGGAGATAGGAATGAGCAGTTCTTC. The encoded protein is CASSPSLAGDRNEQFF.

The chain combines TRBV29-1 with TRBJ2-1; 10 nucleotides agree with TRBD1. Germline values: CDR1 SQVTM, CDR2 ANQGSEA. V dropped 1 base and J dropped 6; count of bases not matched to a gene: 6. This CDR3 comprises 15 residues. The CDR3 DNA follows: TGCAGCGTTGAAGCCGGACAGGGGGGGAGCAATGAGCAGTTCTTC. This translates into CSVEAGQGGSNEQFF.

V usage is TRBV7-3 and J usage is TRBJ2-3; 9 bases agree with TRBD2. J lost 4 bases, V lost 3 bases, and 8 bases had no gene match. CDR3 length: 16 residues. The germline V gene has CDR1 SGHTA and CDR2 FQGTGA. CDR3 in amino acids: CASSLVGAGGPDTQYF. Written as DNA, the CDR3 is TGTGCCAGCAGCTTGGTGGGAGCGGGGGGACCAGATACGCAGTATTTT. The whole variable domain, filled in from reference TRBV7-3 and TRBJ2-3, reads GAGVSQTPSNKVTEKGKYVELRCDPISGHTALYWYRQSLGQGPEFLIYFQGTGAADDSGLPNDRFFAVRPEGSVSTLKIQRTERGDSAVYLCASSLVGAGGPDTQYFGPGTRLTVL.

This chain uses TRBV6-6 with TRBJ1-1; perhaps TRBD1 as D (6 bases). The V gene's germline CDR1 is MNHNY and CDR2 SVGAGI (reference sequence). This CDR3 is built from 12 residues. V lost 8 bases and J lost 6, with 13 bases in between. CDR3 protein: CASSRGSAEAFF. CDR3 DNA sequence: TGTGCCAGCTCCAGGGGATCGGCTGAAGCTTTCTTT.

This chain joins TRBV5-1 and TRBJ2-5, with 12 bases fitting TRBD2. The CDR3 runs to 17 residues. Germline loops: CDR1 SGHRS, CDR2 YFSETQ. J gave up 3 bases and V 0 bases, and 6 bases lay outside the gene matches. The CDR3 DNA reads as TGCGCCAGCAGCTTGGCCGCAACTAGCGGGAGGAAAGAGACCCAGTACTTC. This encodes CASSLAATSGRKETQYF.

The genes are TRBV19 and TRBJ2-2; 14 bases match TRBD2. Germline V gene lookup returns CDR1 LNHDA and CDR2 SQIVND (reference sequence). The CDR3 consists of 20 residues. The trim removed 3 bases at V and 0 bases at J, leaving 9 bases unmatched. CDR3 amino acids: CASSILGLAGVGANTGELFF. The CDR3 DNA sequence: TGTGCCAGTAGTATTCTGGGACTAGCGGGAGTAGGAGCGAACACCGGGGAGCTGTTTTTT.

This chain joins TRBV7-2 and TRBJ2-2, with 8 bases matching TRBD2. The V gene's germline CDR1 is SGHTA and CDR2 FQGNSA. V trimming: 5 bases; J trimming: 5 bases; junction bases outside the gene matches: 13. This CDR3 has 17 amino acids. CDR3 in amino acids: CASSMYPTSAGTGELFF. In DNA form, the CDR3 reads TGTGCCAGCAGCATGTACCCGACTAGCGCGGGGACCGGGGAGCTGTTTTTT.

J is TRBJ2-2 and V is TRBV27, with D possibly matching TRBD2 (5 bases). CDR3 length: 14 residues. The V end lost 2 bases, the J end lost 7 bases, and 11 bases lay between the germline ends. The germline V gene encodes CDR1 MNHEY and CDR2 SMNVEV (reference sequence). DNA of the CDR3: TGTGCCAGCAGTTTAAGGCCCCGGGGCGGGGAGCTGTTTTTT. Translating gives CASSLRPRGGELFF.

V gene TRBV6-6 combines with J gene TRBJ1-2; 8 bases fit TRBD1. Germline CDR1 MNHNY, CDR2 SVGAGI (reference sequence). The CDR3 is 16 amino acids. The ends lost 7 bases at V and 8 bases at J; junction bases unmatched: 18. The CDR3 protein is CASTWFRGQSVFGYTF. Written as DNA, the CDR3 is TGTGCCAGCACGTGGTTCAGGGGGCAAAGCGTTTTCGGCTACACCTTC.

This chain joins TRBV27 and TRBJ1-1, with D tentatively TRBD1 (5 bases). Trimming took off 6 bases at V and 1 base at J, with 15 bases between the two ends. In germline, CDR1 is MNHEY, CDR2 SMNVEV (reference sequence). The CDR3 totals 15 residues. CDR3 residues: CASSRAGDANTEAFF. The CDR3 nucleotides read TGTGCCAGCAGCCGAGCGGGGGATGCGAACACTGAAGCTTTCTTT.

The V and J genes are TRBV13 and TRBJ2-1; 9 positions match TRBD2. Germline CDR1 reads PRHDT; CDR2 reads FYEKMQ (reference sequence). The CDR3 loop spans 16 amino acids. J lost 2 bases, V lost 5 bases, and 7 bases had no gene match. The CDR3 DNA sequence: TGTGCCAGCAGCAGGGAGGGACTAGCAGCCTACAATGAGCAGTTCTTC. It translates to CASSREGLAAYNEQFF.

V gene TRBV13 combines with J gene TRBJ2-3, with TRBD2 identical over 14 bases. CDR1 PRHDT and CDR2 FYEKMQ come from the germline V gene (reference sequence). The CDR3 consists of 18 residues. V lost 5 bases, J lost 5 bases, and 12 bases stayed unmatched. The CDR3 DNA follows: TGTGCCAGCAGCCCCCGACTAGCGGGAGGGCCGGGGGGAGATACGCAGTATTTT. Encoded protein: CASSPRLAGGPGGDTQYF.